Following are 17 T cell receptor beta chains from one sample sequenced in a study of blood T cell repertoires in COVID-19. Clones were sequenced by immunoSEQ multiplex PCR, and TCRdb holds only the in-frame ones, with some missing. The repertoire holds about 190,000 clones, 70% to 85% seen once, with over 5% in the top ten. Sequenced material: peripheral blood. The receptor source for this set is a woman aged 25 to 39 with acute or convalescent COVID-19.

The V gene is TRBV2, the J gene TRBJ1-1; D is undetermined. The CDR3 is 14 residues long. Germline-derived CDR1 and CDR2 are SNHLY and FYNNEI. V gave up 5 bases and J gave up 6 bases, with 16 bases separating them. The CDR3 DNA sequence: TGTGCCAGCAGTAAGGACGGGAGTTGGGCTGAAGCTTTCTTT. Translation gives CASSKDGSWAEAFF.

The chain is built from TRBV7-9 and TRBJ1-2; D not resolved. Germline CDR1 and CDR2: SEHNR and FQNEAQ (reference sequence). V was shortened by 2 bases and J by 4 bases, with 8 bases between the two germline ends. This CDR3 spans 13 amino acids. Here the CDR3 reads CASSLTDLYGYTF. CDR3 coding DNA: TGTGCCAGCAGCTTAACAGATCTCTATGGCTACACCTTC.

DNA for the CDR3: TGCAGCGCCTTAGGACTAGCGGCATACAATGAGCAGTTCTTC. Protein product: CSALGLAAYNEQFF. The chain has TRBV29-1 and TRBJ2-1; 10 bases match TRBD2. Looked up from germline, CDR1 is SQVTM and CDR2 is ANQGSEA. The CDR3 is made up of 14 amino acids. With 7 bases clipped from V and 4 bases from J, the junction kept 7 bases outside the gene matches.

This clone was detected only once. The CDR3 DNA sequence: TGTGCCAGCAGTTTAACAGGGGGCTTTGCTAATGAAAAACTGTTTTTT. It encodes CASSLTGGFANEKLFF. This chain connects TRBV27 to TRBJ1-4; TRBD1 matches at 9 bases. The CDR3 spans 16 residues. Trimming cost V 2 bases and J 3 bases; bases outside gene matches: 4. From germline, CDR1 is MNHEY and CDR2 SMNVEV (reference sequence).

V and J are TRBV28 and TRBJ2-7; perhaps TRBD1 as D (7 bases). With 5 bases removed from V and 3 bases from J, the gap between germline ends came to 17 bases. CDR1 and CDR2 from the germline V gene are MDHEN and SYDVKM. The CDR3 runs 15 residues. In nucleotides, the CDR3 is TGTGCCAGCAGTGATTTGTGGCAGGGGGGCTACGAGCAGTACTTC. It specifies CASSDLWQGGYEQYF.

This clone has a handful of counts. This chain joins TRBV6-6 and TRBJ1-1; D not certain. CDR1 and CDR2 from the germline V gene are MNHNY and SVGAGI (reference sequence). There are 14 residues in the CDR3. V was shortened by 4 bases and J by 4 bases, with 13 bases between the two germline ends. The chain's CDR3 is CASSSRERFTEAFF. CDR3 nucleotides: TGTGCCAGCAGTTCCCGGGAGCGATTCACTGAAGCTTTCTTT.

The CDR3 sequence: CASSLAPGQGAITAFF. CDR3 coding DNA: TGCGCCAGCAGCTTGGCCCCGGGACAGGGGGCAATTACAGCTTTCTTT. The chain uses TRBV5-1 and TRBJ1-1, with TRBD1 matching 12 bases. Germline V gene lookup returns CDR1 SGHRS and CDR2 YFSETQ. After removal of 0 bases from V and 10 bases from J, the junction contained 10 bases not matched to a gene. The CDR3 has 16 residues.

In the case of this clone: With a much larger clone just one base away, this may be a read error. This sequence joins TRBV5-8 and TRBJ2-5, with D tentatively TRBD2 (8 bases). CDR1 is SGHTS and CDR2 is YDEGEE in the germline V gene. CDR3 length: 15 amino acids. Trimming removed 4 bases at V and 1 base at J, with 14 bases between. The CDR3 sequence: CASSEGAGGQETQYF. In nucleotides, the CDR3 is TGTGCCAGCAGCGAGGGGGCGGGGGGCCAAGAGACCCAGTACTTC.

V gene TRBV20-1 combines with J gene TRBJ2-1; TRBD2 matches 12 bases. The junction had 6 bases not matched to a gene; V was cut back by 3 bases and J by 6 bases. The CDR3 consists of 15 residues. Germline V gives CDR1 DFQATT, CDR2 SNEGSKA (reference sequence). CDR3 coding DNA: TGCAGTGCTAGTTTGCGACTAGCGGGAGCCAATGAGCAGTTCTTC. The encoded protein is CSASLRLAGANEQFF.

This clone was seen just once. The V call is TRBV28, the J call TRBJ1-4, with TRBD1 matching over 10 bases. The CDR3 is 16 residues long. Germline V gene sequence: CDR1 MDHEN, CDR2 SYDVKM. V gave up 10 bases and J gave up 2 bases; unmatched junction bases: 10. The CDR3 nucleotides are TGTGCCACCCGACAGGGGGCATTTGCCACTAATGAAAAACTGTTTTTT. It yields the protein CATRQGAFATNEKLFF.

V is TRBV5-4 and J is TRBJ2-7; D uncertain. The length of the CDR3 is 12 residues. Trimming took 2 bases from V and 3 from J, leaving 6 bases between them. Germline V gene sequence: CDR1 SGHNT, CDR2 YYREEE (reference sequence). CDR3 in DNA: TGTGCCAGCAGCTTTGAGGACTACGAGCAGTACTTC. It is translated as CASSFEDYEQYF.

This chain joins TRBV5-1 and TRBJ1-2, with 7 bases fitting TRBD1. The V gene's germline CDR1 is SGHRS and CDR2 YFSETQ. The CDR3 contains 17 residues. With 4 bases clipped from V and 8 bases from J, the junction kept 20 bases outside the gene matches. The CDR3 coding sequence is TGCGCCAGCAGCGCAACAGGGGACGGCTGGGGGAAGGAGGGCTACACCTTC. This encodes CASSATGDGWGKEGYTF.

This clone has a single count. This rearrangement joins TRBV13 to TRBJ2-7; D gene ambiguous. The CDR3 runs to 14 residues. CDR1 PRHDT and CDR2 FYEKMQ come from the germline V gene (reference sequence). The V end was cut by 5 bases, the J end by 2 bases, with 13 bases between. The DNA of the CDR3 is TGTGCCAGCAGCCGACAATCGTCCACCTACGAGCAGTACTTC. This codes for CASSRQSSTYEQYF. The whole variable domain, filled in from reference TRBV13 and TRBJ2-7, reads AAGVIQSPRHLIKEKRETATLKCYPIPRHDTVYWYQQGPGQDPQFLISFYEKMQSDKGSIPDRFSAQQFSDYHSELNMSSLELGDSALYFCASSRQSSTYEQYFGPGTRLTVT.

This chain connects TRBV6-5 to TRBJ2-5; D perhaps matches TRBD1 (5 bases). The CDR3 spans 14 residues. V lost 2 bases to trimming and J lost 7 bases, with 14 bases between them. CDR1 is MNHEY and CDR2 is SVGAGI in the germline V gene. The CDR3 protein is CASSYTQAPGTQYF. In nucleotides, the CDR3 is TGTGCCAGCAGTTACACACAGGCCCCCGGGACCCAGTACTTC.

The rearrangement uses TRBV7-2 and TRBJ1-1; D possibly corresponds to TRBD1 (6 bases). V was shortened by 3 bases and J by 4 bases, with 9 bases between the two germline ends. The length of the CDR3 is 13 residues. Germline-derived CDR1 and CDR2 are SGHTA and FQGNSA. The CDR3 spells CASSFRGGTEAFF. The CDR3, as DNA: TGTGCCAGCAGCTTCAGGGGCGGCACTGAAGCTTTCTTT.

This chain links TRBV2 with TRBJ2-7; D is perhaps TRBD1 (5 bases). Per the germline V gene, CDR1 is SNHLY and CDR2 is FYNNEI. The CDR3 loop spans 12 amino acids. Between the trimmed V and J ends, which lost 11 bases and 3 bases, there was a span of 14 bases. For the CDR3, the DNA is TGTGCCTCCCAGGGTTCCGGCTACGAGCAGTACTTC. It translates to CASQGSGYEQYF.

V and J are TRBV19 and TRBJ1-2; the D gene is possibly TRBD1 (5 bases). V shed 5 bases and J shed 4 bases, with 17 bases lying between them. This CDR3 is built from 15 residues. Germline CDR1 and CDR2: LNHDA and SQIVND (reference sequence). CDR3 region: CASSAGRTAVYGYTF. The CDR3 DNA is TGTGCCAGTAGTGCAGGGAGGACGGCCGTCTATGGCTACACCTTC.